This T cell receptor beta chain was identified during a study of cytomegalovirus exposure and HLA in healthy donors. Study-wide context: Earlier findings included 117 million unique TCR beta sequences obtained from about 180 million T cells.

A remark on this clone: Its antigen is still unknown.

Vbeta (60) and Jbeta (13) primers were used in the PCR. TCRdb's copy holds only in-frame clones and misses some; the assay was immunoSEQ multiplex PCR. The table lists just over 60,000 clones, with 4% to 5.5% in the top ten. Findings and limits, study-wide: The study flagged around 150 TCR beta chains as cytomegalovirus-associated. A prior analysis recorded that most TCR beta V segments were productive about 90% or about 30% of the time. In a later analysis, TCR beta V- and J-gene trimming showed a link to a missense DCLRE1C variant.

The CDR3 runs to 16 residues. The ends lost 0 bases at V and 7 bases at J; junction bases unmatched: 5. Germline lookup yields CDR1 SGDLS and CDR2 YYNGEE. Sample: PBMCs. The TCR originated in a man aged 25-45 years in good health and CMV-seropositive. The genes are TRBV9 and TRBJ1-4; 11 bases are a match to TRBD1. The CDR3 DNA sequence: TGTGCCAGCAGCGTAGCTTCCGGGACAGGGGGTGAAAAACTGTTTTTT. Translated, it gives CASSVASGTGGEKLFF.